The rows below give T cell receptor beta chains drawn from one sample of a study of cytomegalovirus exposure and HLA in healthy donors. Measured with immunoSEQ multiplex PCR; TCRdb has only the in-frame clones, and not every one. The sample lists about 170,000 clones, under 80% occurring once. Source material: PBMCs. These receptors were taken from a man aged 40-55 years in good health and CMV-seronegative. Each CDR3 is given with its conserved first and last residue. The D gene is left open where the match is weak. The size entry is marked missing in some rows and otherwise reads once, few, many or a size class.

j_call clone_size d_call v_call cdr3_nt cdr3_aa
TRBJ1-1 . . TRBV18 TGTGCCAGCTCACCGAACGAACAGGGTGGTGGCACTGAAGCTTTCTTT CASSPNEQGGGTEAFF
TRBJ2-2 few TRBD1 TRBV28 TGTGCCAGCAGCCCAGACAGGGCCCCCGGGGAGCTGTTTTTT CASSPDRAPGELFF
TRBJ1-3 . . TRBV30 TGTGCCTGGAGTCACACGTCCAGGGGAGACAACACCATATATTTT CAWSHTSRGDNTIYF
TRBJ1-5 . . TRBV30 TGTGCCTGGAGTGTTTCCGCGGCGGATGGGCAGCCCCAGCATTTT CAWSVSAADGQPQHF
TRBJ2-2 . . TRBV2 TGTGCCAGCATGCGGAACACCGGGGAGCTGTTTTTT CASMRNTGELFF
TRBJ1-2 few . TRBV14 TGTGCCAGCAGCCAAGCCGGGGTATCAGGCTACACCTTC CASSQAGVSGYTF
TRBJ1-2 . . TRBV4-3 TGCGCCAGCAGCCAAGATGTAAGCGGTGACGGCTACACCTTC CASSQDVSGDGYTF
TRBJ2-5 . TRBD2 TRBV7-9 TGTGCCAGCAGCTCACTCCGCGGGGGGCTTCAAGAGACCCAGTACTTC CASSSLRGGLQETQYF
TRBJ2-3 . . TRBV7-2 TGTGCCAGCCGTGGGGCGGGAAGCACAGATACGCAGTATTTT CASRGAGSTDTQYF
TRBJ2-1 . . TRBV11-3 TGTGCCAGCAGCTTAGATCGGGGGACAGAGCACAATGAGCAGTTCTTC CASSLDRGTEHNEQFF
TRBJ2-3 . . TRBV6-1 TGTGCCAGCAGTGAAGCGTTGATGGCCGGCACAGATACGCAGTATTTT CASSEALMAGTDTQYF
TRBJ2-7 . TRBD2 TRBV5-1 TGCGCCAGCAGTGGGGGGGACGCCTCCTACGAGCAGTACTTC CASSGGDASYEQYF
TRBJ1-6 . . TRBV10-3 TGTGCCATCAGGGACACGAATTCACCCCTCCACTTT CAIRDTNSPLHF
TRBJ2-7 . TRBD1 TRBV2 TGTGCCAGCAAGGGACAGGCCTACGAGCAGTACTTC CASKGQAYEQYF
TRBJ2-5 . . TRBV5-1 TGCGCCAGCAGCTTGGCCGGCCACAGGGTGGAGACCCAGTACTTC CASSLAGHRVETQYF
TRBJ1-4 . . TRBV5-1 TGCGCCAGCAGGCCTACAGGCGGAACTAATGAAAAACTGTTTTTT CASRPTGGTNEKLFF
TRBJ2-7 . . TRBV15 TGTGCCACCAGCAGAGATCAGGGTCTCTCCTACGAGCAGTACTTC CATSRDQGLSYEQYF
TRBJ2-5 once TRBD1 TRBV5-1 TGCGCCAGCAGCCACACAGGGGCCGGAGAGCAGTACTTC CASSHTGAGEQYF
TRBJ1-1 . TRBD1 TRBV7-9 TGTGCCAGCAGCTTAAGGGGACAGACCTCAACTGAAGCTTTCTTT CASSLRGQTSTEAFF
TRBJ2-1 . . TRBV6-5 TGTGCCACCAAGGGACACGCCGACAATGAGCAGTTCTTC CATKGHADNEQFF
TRBJ2-2 . . TRBV19 TGTGCCAGTAGTCGCGGGAAGCAGGTCACCGGGGAGCTGTTTTTT CASSRGKQVTGELFF
TRBJ1-1 . . TRBV19 TGTGCCAGTAGTATATATCGGGACATTTTGAACACTGAAGCTTTCTTT CASSIYRDILNTEAFF
TRBJ2-2 few . TRBV2 TGTGCCAGCAGTGGTTACGGTCGCGGGGAGCTGTTTTTT CASSGYGRGELFF
TRBJ1-1 few . TRBV10-3 TGTGCCATCAGTGAGGCCGGACAGATAAGCACTGAAGCTTTCTTT CAISEAGQISTEAFF
TRBJ2-5 . . TRBV9 TGTGCCAGCAGCGCTCTAAACGGCGAGGCGACCCAGTACTTC CASSALNGEATQYF
TRBJ2-1 . TRBD1 TRBV5-1 TGCGCCAGCAGCTCTGGACAGGGAGGTTATGAGCAGTTCTTC CASSSGQGGYEQFF
TRBJ2-7 . TRBD1 TRBV6-6 TGTGCCAGCAGTTTGGACAGGGTTCGGGAGCAGTACTTC CASSLDRVREQYF
TRBJ2-3 . . TRBV4-1 TGCGCCAGCAGCCAAGCATCTCGAAGGGGGAGCACAGATACGCAGTATTTT CASSQASRRGSTDTQYF
TRBJ2-7 . . TRBV19 TGTGCCAGTAGTATTACCGGGTTGGCCTACGAGCAGTACTTC CASSITGLAYEQYF
TRBJ2-3 . TRBD2 TRBV4-1 TGCGCCAGCAGCCCAGTCAGAGCACTAGCGGGAGGCACAGATACGCAGTATTTT CASSPVRALAGGTDTQYF
TRBJ1-1 . . TRBV4-2 TGTGCCAGCAGCCAAGAGGAAGGGGCCGGGAACACTGAAGCTTTCTTT CASSQEEGAGNTEAFF
TRBJ1-1 few . TRBV7-8 TGTGCCAGCAGCTTCGCAGGGACTTATGCTGAAGCTTTCTTT CASSFAGTYAEAFF